This TCR beta chain was documented in a study of CD8+CD57+ T cells in acquired aplastic anemia. To note about this clonotype: The germline gene is not matched at one end of the junction; a read error may be the cause.

CD8+CD57+ cell expansion had been shown by flow cytometry in patients chosen for sequencing. This CDR3 contains 15 residues. Germline CDR1 SSHAT, CDR2 FNYEAQ (reference sequence). Researchers used genomic DNA as the template to profile TCR beta VDJ and CDR3. A single record per CDR3 protein comes from TCRdb applying MiXCR to the reads. The repertoire consists of 150,000 to 180,000 distinct CDR3 sequences, with less than 60% occurring once and the leading ten covering approximately 12%. The gene calls are TRBV7-7 and TRBJ2-5, with 7 positions matching TRBD2. Sequenced input: sorted CD4+, CD8+, or CD8+CD57+ T cells (not recorded which) from PBMCs. The receptor was isolated from a human donor with aplastic anemia. The CDR3 coding sequence is TGTGCTAGCAGCTCCGGGGGGACCCCACAAGAGACCCAGTACTTC. Translated: CASSSGGTPQETQYF.